The 7 T cell receptor beta chains below were found in one sample sequenced in a study of blood T cell repertoires in COVID-19. Assay: immunoSEQ multiplex PCR; the TCRdb copy retains only in-frame clones and omits some. The top ten hold 0.7% to 0.85% of the sample, which has about 200,000 clones, more than 85% seen once. The sequencing input was peripheral blood. These receptor sequences come from a man aged 55 to 69 with COVID-19, enrolled during active disease.

This CDR3 is CATFISPCSGNTIYF. The CDR3 DNA reads as TGTGCCACCTTCATAAGCCCTTGCTCTGGAAACACCATATATTTT. J is TRBJ1-3 and V is TRBV24-1; D call uncertain. The CDR3 has 15 amino acids. The germline V and J ends were trimmed by 9 bases and 0 bases, with 14 bases remaining between them. Germline lookup yields CDR1 KGHDR and CDR2 SFDVKD.

This chain connects TRBV6-6 to TRBJ1-5; 8 bases match TRBD1. With 2 bases clipped from V and 4 bases from J, the junction kept 7 bases outside the gene matches. The CDR3 is made up of 16 amino acids. Germline V gene data show CDR1 as MNHNY and CDR2 as SVGAGI (reference sequence). This CDR3 reads CASSYVARGPNQPQHF. In nucleotides, the CDR3 is TGTGCCAGCAGTTACGTAGCCAGGGGGCCTAATCAGCCCCAGCATTTT.

The chain combines TRBV19 with TRBJ1-5, with a weak D call TRBD1 (5 bases). Germline V lookup: CDR1 LNHDA, CDR2 SQIVND (reference sequence). CDR3 size: 14 residues. The germline V and J ends were trimmed by 3 bases and 4 bases, with 10 bases remaining between them. The CDR3 is CASSIAGMNQPQHF. The CDR3, as DNA: TGTGCCAGTAGTATCGCAGGGATGAATCAGCCCCAGCATTTT.

The chain has TRBV7-9 and TRBJ1-4; D ambiguous. V was clipped by 1 base and J by 2 bases, with 14 bases between them. The length of the CDR3 is 17 residues. Germline V gives CDR1 SEHNR, CDR2 FQNEAQ (reference sequence). The CDR3 DNA reads TGTGCCAGCAGCTTAGGCGGCTTCCCGTCGACTAATGAAAAACTGTTTTTT. It specifies CASSLGGFPSTNEKLFF.

The CDR3 DNA reads TGTGCCAGCAGTTTATCCCCCTTTTATAGTGGCTACACCTTC. This sequence encodes CASSLSPFYSGYTF. The V and J genes are TRBV27 and TRBJ1-2, with D unresolved. Germline CDR1 reads MNHEY; CDR2 reads SMNVEV (reference sequence). Trimming stripped 0 bases from V and 7 bases from J, with 12 bases between. This CDR3 comprises 14 residues.

The gene calls are TRBV3-1 (or the pseudogene TRBV3-2) and TRBJ1-4, with 9 bases matching TRBD1. V dropped 8 bases and J dropped 6; count of bases not matched to a gene: 4. CDR3 length: 13 residues. Per the germline V gene, CDR1 is LGHDT and CDR2 is YNNKEL (reference sequence). CDR3 region: CASGTGGHEKLFF. In DNA form, the CDR3 reads TGTGCCAGCGGTACAGGGGGCCATGAAAAACTGTTTTTT.

V gene TRBV6-5 combines with J gene TRBJ2-1; possibly TRBD1 for D (6 bases). The V and J ends lost 10 bases and 7 bases respectively, with 17 bases between them. The germline gives CDR1 MNHEY, CDR2 SVGAGI. The CDR3 consists of 13 residues. CDR3: CATQRNRENEQFF. CDR3 nucleotide sequence: TGTGCCACCCAAAGAAACAGGGAAAATGAGCAGTTCTTC.